This T cell receptor beta chain was documented in a study of T cell repertoires in cytomegalovirus infection. Study overall: Based on public TCR beta signatures, there were indications of CMV infection and of a matching HLA type. The study, taken as a whole, reports: The cumulative frequency of public TCR beta families distinguished individuals who carried CMV together with the relevant HLA. Ex vivo responses were dominated by HLA-C-restricted CMV-specific TCR beta clonotypes.

A word on this clonotype: Its antigen is unknown.

V was shortened by 0 bases and J by 0 bases, with 9 bases between the two germline ends. Looked up from germline, CDR1 is DFQATT and CDR2 is SNEGSKA (reference sequence). The CDR3 is 14 amino acids. Each CDR3 protein is one row after TCRdb ran MiXCR on the reads. The sample yields about 890,000 distinct CDR3 sequences, approximately 30% seen once. The receptor comes from a human donor in good health (CMV status not recorded). Some clones in this sample may be carry-over from other donors' samples. The sample in question was cultured CD8+ T cells from PBMCs, obtained from culture after CMV antigen stimulation. This chain uses TRBV20-1 with TRBJ2-7; D call uncertain. The CDR3 bases are TGCAGTGCTAGAGATCTTTTAAGCTCCTACGAGCAGTACTTC. Its translation: CSARDLLSSYEQYF.